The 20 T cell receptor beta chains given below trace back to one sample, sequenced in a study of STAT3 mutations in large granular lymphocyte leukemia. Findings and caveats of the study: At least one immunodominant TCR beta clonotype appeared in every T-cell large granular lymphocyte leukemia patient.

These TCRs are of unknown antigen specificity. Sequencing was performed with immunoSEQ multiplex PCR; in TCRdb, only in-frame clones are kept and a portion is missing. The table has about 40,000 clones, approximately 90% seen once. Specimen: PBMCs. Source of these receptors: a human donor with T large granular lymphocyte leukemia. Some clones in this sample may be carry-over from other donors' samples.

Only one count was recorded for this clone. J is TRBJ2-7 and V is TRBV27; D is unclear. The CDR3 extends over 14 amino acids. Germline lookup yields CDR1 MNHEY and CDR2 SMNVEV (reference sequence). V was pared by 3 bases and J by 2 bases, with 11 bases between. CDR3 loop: CASSFKGGTYEQYF. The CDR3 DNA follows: TGTGCCAGCAGTTTTAAGGGTGGCACCTACGAGCAGTACTTC.

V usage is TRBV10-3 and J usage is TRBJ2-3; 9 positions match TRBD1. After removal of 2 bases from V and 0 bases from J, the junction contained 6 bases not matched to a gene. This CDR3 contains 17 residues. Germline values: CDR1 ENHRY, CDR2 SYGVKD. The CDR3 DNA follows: TGTGCCATCAGTGAGGACCGACAGGGGGGTAGCACAGATACGCAGTATTTT. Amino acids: CAISEDRQGGSTDTQYF.

The CDR3 DNA follows: TGTGCCAGCAGCAGGGGACAGGGCGGGGGGGAGACCCAGTACTTC. Amino acids: CASSRGQGGGETQYF. The V gene is TRBV5-4, the J gene TRBJ2-5, with D tentatively TRBD1 (9 bases). The CDR3 loop spans 15 amino acids. The germline V gene encodes CDR1 SGHNT and CDR2 YYREEE (reference sequence). Trimming shortened V by 4 bases and J by 5 bases, and 18 bases separated the two germline ends. The variable domain in full, completed from reference TRBV5-4 and TRBJ2-5, reads ETGVTQSPTHLIKTRGQQVTLRCSSQSGHNTVSWYQQALGQGPQFIFQYYREEENGRGNFPPRFSGLQFPNYSSELNVNALELDDSALYLCASSRGQGGGETQYFGPGTRLLVL.

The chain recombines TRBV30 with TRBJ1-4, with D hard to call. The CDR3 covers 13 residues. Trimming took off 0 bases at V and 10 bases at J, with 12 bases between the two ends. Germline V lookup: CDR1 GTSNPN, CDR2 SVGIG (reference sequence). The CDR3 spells CAWSVRRDGKLFF. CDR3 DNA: TGTGCCTGGAGTGTACGAAGGGATGGAAAACTGTTTTTT.

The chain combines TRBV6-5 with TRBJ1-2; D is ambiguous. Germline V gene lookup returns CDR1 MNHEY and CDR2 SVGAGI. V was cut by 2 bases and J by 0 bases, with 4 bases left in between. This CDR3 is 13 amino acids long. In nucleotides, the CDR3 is TGTGCCAGCAGTTACAGCTCTAACTATGGCTACACCTTC. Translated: CASSYSSNYGYTF.

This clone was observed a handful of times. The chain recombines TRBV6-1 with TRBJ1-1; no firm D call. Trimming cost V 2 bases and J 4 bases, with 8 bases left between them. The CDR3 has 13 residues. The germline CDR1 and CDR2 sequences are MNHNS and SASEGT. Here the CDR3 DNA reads TGTGCCAGCAGTGAATACGGCAGCACTGAAGCTTTCTTT. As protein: CASSEYGSTEAFF.

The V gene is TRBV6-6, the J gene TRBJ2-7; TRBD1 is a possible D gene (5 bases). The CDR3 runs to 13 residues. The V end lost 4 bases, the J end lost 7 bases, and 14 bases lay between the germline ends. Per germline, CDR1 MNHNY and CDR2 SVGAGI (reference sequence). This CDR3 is CASSSGWGFEQYF. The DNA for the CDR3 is TGTGCCAGCAGTTCAGGGTGGGGATTTGAGCAGTACTTC.

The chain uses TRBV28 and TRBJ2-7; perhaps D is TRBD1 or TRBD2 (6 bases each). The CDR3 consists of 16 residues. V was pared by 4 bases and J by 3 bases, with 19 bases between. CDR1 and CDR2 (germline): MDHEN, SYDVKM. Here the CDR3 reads CASSSSWGASGYEQYF. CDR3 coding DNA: TGTGCCAGCAGTTCCAGCTGGGGGGCATCAGGCTACGAGCAGTACTTC. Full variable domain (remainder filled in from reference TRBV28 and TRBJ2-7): DVKVTQSSRYLVKRTGEKVFLECVQDMDHENMFWYRQDPGLGLRLIYFSYDVKMKEKGDIPEGYSVSREKKERFSLILESASTNQTSMYLCASSSSWGASGYEQYFGPGTRLTVT.

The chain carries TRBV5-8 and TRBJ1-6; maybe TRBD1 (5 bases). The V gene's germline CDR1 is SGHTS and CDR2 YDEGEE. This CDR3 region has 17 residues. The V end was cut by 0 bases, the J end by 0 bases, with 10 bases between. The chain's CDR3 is CASSLGGQSSYNSPLHF. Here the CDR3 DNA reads TGTGCCAGCAGCTTGGGGGGCCAGAGCTCCTATAATTCACCCCTCCACTTT.

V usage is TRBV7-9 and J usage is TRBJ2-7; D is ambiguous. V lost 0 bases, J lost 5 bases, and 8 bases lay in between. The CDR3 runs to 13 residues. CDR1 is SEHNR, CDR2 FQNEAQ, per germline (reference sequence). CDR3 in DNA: TGTGCCAGCAGCTTAGCGCTTGGCCACGAGCAGTACTTC. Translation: CASSLALGHEQYF.

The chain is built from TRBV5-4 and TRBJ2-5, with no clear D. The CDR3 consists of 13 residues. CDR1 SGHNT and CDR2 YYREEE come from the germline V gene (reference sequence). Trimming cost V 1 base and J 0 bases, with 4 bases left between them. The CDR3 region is CASSLPHQETQYF. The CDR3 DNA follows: TGTGCCAGCAGCTTGCCCCACCAAGAGACCCAGTACTTC.

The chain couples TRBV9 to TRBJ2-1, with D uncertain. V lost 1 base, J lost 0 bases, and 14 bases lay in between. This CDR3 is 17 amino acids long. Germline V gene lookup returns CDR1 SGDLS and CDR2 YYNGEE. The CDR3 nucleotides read TGTGCCAGCAGCGTATCCCCCGCGCGGAGCTCCTACAATGAGCAGTTCTTC. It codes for CASSVSPARSSYNEQFF.

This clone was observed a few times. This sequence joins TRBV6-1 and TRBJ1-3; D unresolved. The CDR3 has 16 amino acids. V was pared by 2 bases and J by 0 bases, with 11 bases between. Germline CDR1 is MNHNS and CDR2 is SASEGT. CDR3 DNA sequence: TGTGCCAGCAGTGAAAACTCCGGGAGCTCTGGAAACACCATATATTTT. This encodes CASSENSGSSGNTIYF.

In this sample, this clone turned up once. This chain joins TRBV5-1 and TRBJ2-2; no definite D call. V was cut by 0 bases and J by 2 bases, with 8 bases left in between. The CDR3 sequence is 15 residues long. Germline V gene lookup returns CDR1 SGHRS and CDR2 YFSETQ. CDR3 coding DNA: TGCGCCAGCAGCTTGGGGGCAGCCAACACCGGGGAGCTGTTTTTT. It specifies CASSLGAANTGELFF.

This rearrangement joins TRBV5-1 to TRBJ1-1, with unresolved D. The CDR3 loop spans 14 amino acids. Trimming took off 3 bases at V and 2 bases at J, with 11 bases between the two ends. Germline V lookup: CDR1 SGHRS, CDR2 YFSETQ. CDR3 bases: TGCGCCAGCAGCTCCGATGGCGTAAACACTGAAGCTTTCTTT. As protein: CASSSDGVNTEAFF.

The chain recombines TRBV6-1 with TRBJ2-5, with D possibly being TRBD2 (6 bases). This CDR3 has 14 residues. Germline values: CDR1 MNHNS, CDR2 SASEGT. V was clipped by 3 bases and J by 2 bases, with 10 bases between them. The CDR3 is CASSESLAQETQYF. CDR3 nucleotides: TGTGCCAGCAGTGAGAGTCTAGCGCAAGAGACCCAGTACTTC.

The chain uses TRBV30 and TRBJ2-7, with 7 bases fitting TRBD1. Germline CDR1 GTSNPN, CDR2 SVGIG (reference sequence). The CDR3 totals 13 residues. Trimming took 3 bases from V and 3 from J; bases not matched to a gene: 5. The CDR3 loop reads CAWSLGQLYEQYF. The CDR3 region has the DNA TGTGCCTGGAGCTTGGGACAGCTCTACGAGCAGTACTTC.

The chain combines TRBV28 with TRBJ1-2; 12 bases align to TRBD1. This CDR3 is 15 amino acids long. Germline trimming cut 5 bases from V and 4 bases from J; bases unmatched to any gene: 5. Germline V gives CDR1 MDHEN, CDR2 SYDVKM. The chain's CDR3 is CASSPGTGGLYGYTF. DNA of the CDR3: TGTGCCAGCAGTCCAGGGACAGGGGGCCTCTATGGCTACACCTTC.

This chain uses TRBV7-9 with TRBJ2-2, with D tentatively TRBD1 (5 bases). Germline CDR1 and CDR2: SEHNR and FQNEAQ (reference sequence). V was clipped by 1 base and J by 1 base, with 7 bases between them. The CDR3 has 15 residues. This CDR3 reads CASSLDRRNTGELFF. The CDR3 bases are TGTGCCAGCAGCTTAGACAGGAGGAACACCGGGGAGCTGTTTTTT.

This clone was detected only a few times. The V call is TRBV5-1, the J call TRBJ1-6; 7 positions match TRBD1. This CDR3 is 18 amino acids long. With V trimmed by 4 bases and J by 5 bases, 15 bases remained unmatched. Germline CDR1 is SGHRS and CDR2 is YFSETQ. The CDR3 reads CASSRTGLTVGDNSPLHF. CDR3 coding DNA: TGCGCCAGCAGCCGGACAGGCTTGACGGTTGGCGATAATTCACCCCTCCACTTT.